The 23 T cell receptor beta chains below were found in one sample sequenced in a study of lymphopenia after photon versus proton radiotherapy. Here immunoSEQ multiplex PCR was the method, and the copy in TCRdb shows in-frame clones only, minus some. The sample contains more than 35,000 clones, under 90% of which appear only once. Sample: peripheral blood, taken from a patient treated with photon-based radiotherapy. These receptors all come from a man aged 50 or older with gastric cancer.

This chain uses TRBV30 with TRBJ2-2; tentatively, D is TRBD1 (5 bases). Germline V gene sequence: CDR1 GTSNPN, CDR2 SVGIG (reference sequence). This CDR3 region has 15 residues. Trimming left V 3 bases short and J 2 bases short, with 13 bases between. The CDR3 DNA reads TGTGCCTGGAGCCATATTCAGGGAAACACCGGGGAGCTGTTTTTT. Residues: CAWSHIQGNTGELFF.

The V and J genes are TRBV28 and TRBJ2-5; the D gene is possibly TRBD2 (6 bases). Germline V CDR1 and CDR2: MDHEN, SYDVKM. CDR3 size: 15 residues. V was shortened by 6 bases and J by 4 bases, with 18 bases between the two germline ends. CDR3: CASSKGATGGETQYF. The CDR3 nucleotides are TGTGCCAGCAGCAAAGGGGCGACCGGGGGAGAGACCCAGTACTTC.

V usage is TRBV25-1 and J usage is TRBJ2-3; possibly TRBD1 or TRBD2 for D (5 bases each). CDR3 length: 15 residues. V lost 3 bases to trimming and J lost 2 bases, with 12 bases between them. Germline lookup yields CDR1 MGHDK and CDR2 SYGVNS. The DNA for the CDR3 is TGTGCCAGCAGTGATACGGGGCGCCCCACAGATACGCAGTATTTT. Translating it yields CASSDTGRPTDTQYF.

This clone is a singleton in its sample. The rearrangement links TRBV28 to TRBJ2-4, with a weak D call TRBD2 (6 bases). CDR1 is MDHEN, CDR2 SYDVKM, per germline. The CDR3 is 17 amino acids. The V end was cut by 6 bases, the J end by 0 bases, with 18 bases between. The CDR3 sequence is CASSSPPGGVAKNIQYF. The CDR3 DNA reads as TGTGCCAGCAGCTCTCCTCCCGGAGGGGTAGCCAAAAACATTCAGTACTTC.

V usage is TRBV5-1 and J usage is TRBJ1-2, with unresolved D. Trimming shortened V by 3 bases and J by 0 bases, and 18 bases separated the two germline ends. The CDR3 extends over 17 amino acids. Germline CDR1 is SGHRS and CDR2 is YFSETQ. For the CDR3, the DNA is TGCGCCAGCAGCTCTTCAGGAGGTACCACAGCTAACTATGGCTACACCTTC. As protein: CASSSSGGTTANYGYTF.

V and J are TRBV5-6 and TRBJ1-2, with TRBD1 as a possible D gene (5 bases). The CDR3 totals 14 residues. Germline V CDR1 and CDR2: SGHDT, YYEEEE. V was trimmed by 0 bases and J by 4 bases, leaving 10 bases between them. The chain's CDR3 is CASSLGQGVYGYTF. The CDR3 region has the DNA TGTGCCAGCAGCTTGGGTCAGGGAGTCTATGGCTACACCTTC. The complete variable domain, with remaining parts taken from reference TRBV5-6 and TRBJ1-2, reads DAGVTQSPTHLIKTRGQQVTLRCSPKSGHDTVSWYQQALGQGPQFIFQYYEEEERQRGNFPDRFSGHQFPNYSSELNVNALLLGDSALYLCASSLGQGVYGYTFGSGTRLTVV.

V and J are TRBV5-1 and TRBJ2-7; D is ambiguous. Germline lookup yields CDR1 SGHRS and CDR2 YFSETQ. The CDR3 consists of 15 residues. The V end lost 5 bases, the J end lost 0 bases, and 15 bases lay between the germline ends. The chain's CDR3 is CASSRARLSSYEQYF. The CDR3 bases are TGCGCCAGCAGTCGCGCCCGGCTTAGCTCCTACGAGCAGTACTTC.

The gene calls are TRBV27 and TRBJ1-5, with D maybe TRBD1 (5 bases). Germline V lookup: CDR1 MNHEY, CDR2 SMNVEV (reference sequence). V was cut by 5 bases and J by 4 bases, with 15 bases left in between. The CDR3 extends over 15 amino acids. The DNA of the CDR3 is TGTGCCAGCAGTCCCGGGACTGATGGGAATCAGCCCCAGCATTTT. Protein sequence: CASSPGTDGNQPQHF.

This clone was detected a few times. The chain joins TRBV27 to TRBJ1-1; D is uncertain. This CDR3 comprises 14 residues. V lost 2 bases and J lost 8, with 15 bases in between. The germline V gene has CDR1 MNHEY and CDR2 SMNVEV (reference sequence). CDR3 protein: CASSLQPGYSEAFF. CDR3 sequence (DNA): TGTGCCAGCAGTTTACAGCCGGGGTATTCCGAAGCTTTCTTT.

The rearrangement links TRBV7-8 to TRBJ1-2; D remains ambiguous. CDR3 length equals 15 residues. CDR1 and CDR2 (germline): SGHVS, FQNEAQ. Between the trimmed V and J ends, which lost 5 bases and 1 base, there was a span of 14 bases. Here the CDR3 DNA reads TGTGCCAGCAGCGCCCCCGAACGCAATAACTATGGCTACACCTTC. It specifies CASSAPERNNYGYTF.

The chain uses TRBV30 and TRBJ2-7; D is uncertain. V lost 0 bases, J lost 3 bases, and 12 bases lay in between. Germline V gene lookup returns CDR1 GTSNPN and CDR2 SVGIG (reference sequence). The CDR3 runs to 14 residues. The DNA for the CDR3 is TGTGCCTGGAGTGTATCCATTGCCGGCTACGAGCAGTACTTC. It codes for CAWSVSIAGYEQYF.

This clone was recorded only once. The J gene is TRBJ2-1, the V gene TRBV18, with TRBD2 identical over 8 bases. The trim removed 5 bases at V and 5 bases at J, leaving 2 bases unmatched. This CDR3 spans 13 amino acids. The germline gives CDR1 KGHSH, CDR2 LQKENI. The CDR3 sequence: CASSVTSDNEQFF. In nucleotides, the CDR3 is TGTGCCAGCTCAGTGACTAGCGACAATGAGCAGTTCTTC.

The rearrangement joins TRBV10-1 to TRBJ1-2, with 9 positions matching TRBD1. The V gene end was trimmed by 3 bases and the J gene end by 5 bases; junction bases not matched to a gene: 7. From germline, CDR1 is WNHNN and CDR2 SYGVQD (reference sequence). This CDR3 comprises 15 residues. The CDR3 protein is CASSDGDRVDYGYTF. For the CDR3, the DNA is TGCGCCAGCAGTGATGGGGACAGGGTCGATTATGGCTACACCTTC.

The chain uses TRBV15 and TRBJ2-7, with TRBD2 matching over 11 bases. The V and J ends lost 3 bases and 0 bases, in that order; junction bases with no gene match: 1. Germline V CDR1 and CDR2: LNHNV, YYDKDF (reference sequence). The CDR3 totals 15 residues. The CDR3 region has the DNA TGTGCCACCAGCAGGCTAGCGGGAGGCTCCTACGAGCAGTACTTC. As protein: CATSRLAGGSYEQYF.

The chain combines TRBV27 with TRBJ2-3; D is undetermined. Germline CDR1 reads MNHEY; CDR2 reads SMNVEV (reference sequence). The ends were cut back, 6 bases at V and 0 bases at J, with 4 bases in the middle. CDR3 length: 12 amino acids. CDR3 region: CASRTSTDTQYF. In nucleotides, the CDR3 is TGTGCCAGCAGAACTAGCACAGATACGCAGTATTTT.

The CDR3: CASSYSRATNEKLFF. The CDR3 DNA reads TGTGCCAGCAGTTACTCCAGGGCAACTAATGAAAAACTGTTTTTT. The V call is TRBV6-6, the J call TRBJ1-4; tentatively, D is TRBD1 (5 bases). V shed 0 bases and J shed 0 bases, with 5 bases lying between them. Germline values: CDR1 MNHNY, CDR2 SVGAGI (reference sequence). This CDR3 has 15 residues.

V usage is TRBV14 and J usage is TRBJ2-7; no firm D call. The CDR3 contains 14 residues. Germline CDR1 and CDR2: SGHDN and FVKESK. V lost 1 base to trimming and J lost 1 base, with 8 bases between them. The CDR3, as DNA: TGTGCCAGCAGCCAAGGCCGGGCATCCTACGAGCAGTACTTC. It encodes CASSQGRASYEQYF.

This clone was counted a few times. The V and J genes are TRBV6-6 and TRBJ1-1; TRBD1 aligns across 9 bases. The CDR3 is made up of 14 amino acids. Trimming at V came to 5 bases and at J to 10 bases, leaving 11 bases not matched to a gene. Per the germline V gene, CDR1 is MNHNY and CDR2 is SVGAGI (reference sequence). Written as DNA, the CDR3 is TGTGCCAGCAGTGACAGGGGGGCGGTTGGTTTAGCTTTCTTT. Protein product: CASSDRGAVGLAFF.

This rearrangement joins TRBV7-9 to TRBJ2-7; 15 bases map to TRBD2. CDR1 and CDR2 (germline): SEHNR, FQNEAQ (reference sequence). Unmatched junction bases numbered 3, after V lost 5 bases and J lost 4 bases. The CDR3 is 15 residues long. CDR3 protein: CASSQGLAGGYEQYF. In nucleotides, the CDR3 is TGTGCCAGCAGCCAGGGACTAGCGGGAGGATACGAGCAGTACTTC.

The genes are TRBV2 and TRBJ1-5, with a tentative D call TRBD1 (5 bases). The length of the CDR3 is 14 residues. The V gene lost 6 bases and the J gene lost 1 base, with 10 bases spanning the gap. Germline V gene lookup returns CDR1 SNHLY and CDR2 FYNNEI. CDR3 amino acids: CASRPGLSNQPQHF. Written as DNA, the CDR3 is TGTGCCAGCAGACCAGGGCTAAGCAATCAGCCCCAGCATTTT.

V gene TRBV7-2 combines with J gene TRBJ1-5; 8 bases line up with TRBD1. Looked up from germline, CDR1 is SGHTA and CDR2 is FQGNSA. The CDR3 has 13 amino acids. V was pared by 4 bases and J by 6 bases, with 2 bases of the junction left unmatched. As DNA, the CDR3 is TGTGCCAGCAGCTCGACAGGGGCTCAGCCCCAGCATTTT. Amino acid sequence: CASSSTGAQPQHF.

This chain joins TRBV18 and TRBJ2-1; perhaps TRBD1 as D (5 bases). Trimming left V 4 bases short and J 0 bases short, with 16 bases between. The CDR3 runs 17 residues. Germline V gives CDR1 KGHSH, CDR2 LQKENI. The CDR3 region has the DNA TGTGCCAGCTCACGGATCCGACAGCCCACCTCCTACAATGAGCAGTTCTTC. Amino acid sequence: CASSRIRQPTSYNEQFF. Supplemented by reference TRBV18 and TRBJ2-1, the full variable domain reads NAGVMQNPRHLVRRRGQEARLRCSPMKGHSHVYWYRQLPEEGLKFMVYLQKENIIDESGMPKERFSAEFPKEGPSILRIQQVVRGDSAAYFCASSRIRQPTSYNEQFFGPGTRLTVL.

The CDR3 sequence: CASSPPGLAGTYNEQFF. The CDR3 bases are TGTGCCAGCTCACCACCGGGACTAGCGGGAACCTACAATGAGCAGTTCTTC. This chain connects TRBV18 to TRBJ2-1, with 13 bases fitting TRBD2. J lost 2 bases, V lost 0 bases, and 1 base had no gene match. The CDR3 spans 17 residues. The germline gives CDR1 KGHSH, CDR2 LQKENI.